Below, 24 T cell receptor beta chains from the same sample are listed, as sequenced in a study of regulatory T cells in long-lasting Graves disease (dated by TCRdb to the early 2020s). The meaning of the sample's time point label: newly diagnosed GD, antithyroid drugs for less than 3 months. RNA was extracted from PBMCs in TRIzol for both TCR sequencing and RNA sequencing. The library relied on multiplex PCR. TCRdb lists the instrument as Illumina HiSeq 4000. To build TCR beta libraries, CDR3 regions were amplified by Arm-PCR using iRepertoire HTBI primers. The public reads were reanalyzed by TCRdb: fastp trimming at Q25, MiXCR alignment, in-frame beta chains only. CDR3 protein sequences are deduplicated, and each keeps its most common genes and DNA. Here the sample has over 300,000 distinct CDR3 sequences; 15% to 18% occur a single time. The ten largest clones add up to 22% of the sample. The input for sequencing was peripheral blood mononuclear cells (PBMCs), taken at new diagnosis, from a patient treated with antithyroid drugs. The receptor set was obtained from a female donor with Graves disease.

The chain combines TRBV5-6 with TRBJ2-1, with TRBD2 as a possible D gene (6 bases). Germline V lookup: CDR1 SGHDT, CDR2 YYEEEE. There are 15 residues in the CDR3. The V end lost 1 base, the J end lost 4 bases, and 12 bases lay between the germline ends. CDR3 sequence reads: CASSLSQAGYNEQFF. In DNA, the CDR3 is TGTGCCAGCAGCTTGAGCCAGGCGGGATACAATGAGCAGTTCTTC.

This clonotype showed up just a few times. The gene calls are TRBV5-1 and TRBJ1-2; no clear D. This CDR3 spans 13 amino acids. CDR1 and CDR2 (germline): SGHRS, YFSETQ. Trimming removed 3 bases at V and 3 bases at J, with 9 bases between. CDR3 coding DNA: TGCGCCAGCAGCTCTCGGGGAGACTATGGCTACACCTTC. Translation gives CASSSRGDYGYTF.

This clonotype was observed at least ten times. This chain uses TRBV6-1 with TRBJ1-1; D is unclear. Trimming took off 2 bases at V and 0 bases at J, with 10 bases between the two ends. CDR3 length: 15 residues. Germline V gene data show CDR1 as MNHNS and CDR2 as SASEGT. CDR3 sequence (DNA): TGTGCCAGCAGTGAATTTGATGGGATGAACACTGAAGCTTTCTTT. Translation gives CASSEFDGMNTEAFF.

The V gene is TRBV28, the J gene TRBJ1-2, with 7 bases that match TRBD1. The CDR3 extends over 11 amino acids. Germline CDR1 and CDR2: MDHEN and SYDVKM. Unmatched junction bases numbered 3, after V lost 1 base and J lost 13 bases. This CDR3 is CASSLYRGATF. The CDR3 DNA sequence: TGTGCCAGCAGTTTATACAGGGGCGCCACCTTC.

Remarks on this clonotype: The likely explanation is a read error, given a far larger clone one base away. V usage is TRBV7-2 and J usage is TRBJ2-1, with D hard to call. Germline V lookup: CDR1 SGHTA, CDR2 FQGNSA. The CDR3 contains 14 residues. Trimming shortened V by 1 base and J by 13 bases, and 17 bases separated the two germline ends. The DNA of the CDR3 is TGTGCCAGCAGCTTAGGTGAAGGCAGAAAGACCCAGTTCTTC. Amino acids: CASSLGEGRKTQFF.

In its sample, this clonotype was seen many times. The chain combines TRBV27 with TRBJ2-3; TRBD2 matches at 10 bases. Germline values: CDR1 MNHEY, CDR2 SMNVEV (reference sequence). V trimming: 5 bases; J trimming: 2 bases; junction bases outside the gene matches: 7. This CDR3 is built from 16 residues. CDR3 nucleotide sequence: TGTGCCAGCAGTCCCCGACTAGCGGGTTCCACAGATACGCAGTATTTT. This codes for CASSPRLAGSTDTQYF.

This clonotype was observed at least ten times. The V gene is TRBV10-3, the J gene TRBJ2-7; 8 bases agree with TRBD1. CDR1 and CDR2 from the germline V gene are ENHRY and SYGVKD. This CDR3 spans 15 amino acids. With V trimmed by 1 base and J by 7 bases, 9 bases remained unmatched. CDR3 sequence reads: CAISELSGGLGEQYF. DNA of the CDR3: TGTGCCATCAGTGAGTTGTCAGGGGGCCTAGGGGAGCAGTACTTC.

This clonotype was picked up many times. The chain has TRBV6-2 or TRBV6-3 and TRBJ2-1, with 9 bases aligning to TRBD2. This CDR3 contains 16 residues. V shed 2 bases and J 7 bases; nucleotides not matched to a gene: 9. Germline values: CDR1 MNHEY, CDR2 SVGEGT. The DNA of the CDR3 is TGTGCCAGCAGTTACGCGGCGGGAGGGGGTGGGAATGAGCAGTTCTTC. Its translation: CASSYAAGGGGNEQFF.

This clonotype was counted a few times. This rearrangement joins TRBV18 to TRBJ2-1, with TRBD2 matching 7 bases. The CDR3 has 16 amino acids. CDR1 and CDR2 (germline): KGHSH, LQKENI. The V and J ends lost 3 bases and 6 bases, in that order; junction bases with no gene match: 11. CDR3 sequence: CASSPKGLTVGNEQFF. The CDR3 DNA reads as TGTGCCAGCTCACCGAAGGGACTAACAGTAGGCAATGAGCAGTTCTTC.

This clonotype occurred many times. The V call is TRBV5-5, the J call TRBJ1-5; 9 bases match TRBD1. The germline V gene has CDR1 SGHKS and CDR2 YYEKEE (reference sequence). The length of the CDR3 is 16 residues. V gave up 4 bases and J gave up 4 bases; unmatched junction bases: 9. CDR3 bases: TGTGCCAGCAGCCCTAGGGGACAGGGAGTTAATCAGCCCCAGCATTTT. It encodes CASSPRGQGVNQPQHF.

The sample holds many counts of this clonotype. The chain combines TRBV12-3 or TRBV12-4 with TRBJ1-2; D is ambiguous. The ends were cut back, 6 bases at V and 5 bases at J, with 16 bases in the middle. The CDR3 covers 14 residues. CDR3 DNA: TGTGCCAGCAGCCCAGACCGATCGGGTTATGGCTACACCTTC. This gives the protein CASSPDRSGYGYTF.

This clonotype showed up just a few times. A much larger clone differs by one base, so this may be a read error. This rearrangement joins TRBV27 to TRBJ1-5; D might be TRBD1 (5 bases). Trimming left V 4 bases short and J 7 bases short, with 17 bases between. Germline values: CDR1 MNHEY, CDR2 SMNVEV (reference sequence). The CDR3 has 15 amino acids. CDR3 residues: CASSSGAAEGQPQHF. CDR3 sequence (DNA): TGTGCCAGCAGTTCCGGGGCAGCCGAGGGGCAGCCCCAGCATTTT.

This clonotype was seen ten or more times. V usage is TRBV24-1 and J usage is TRBJ2-7, with unresolved D. Looked up from germline, CDR1 is KGHDR and CDR2 is SFDVKD. The V end lost 3 bases, the J end lost 6 bases, and 8 bases lay between the germline ends. The CDR3 loop spans 12 amino acids. The CDR3 bases are TGTGCCACCAGTGATATTTGGGCCGAGCAGTACTTC. Amino acid sequence: CATSDIWAEQYF.

This clonotype was recorded many times. The rearrangement joins TRBV7-3 to TRBJ2-7; weak D call: TRBD2 (7 bases). The CDR3 loop spans 14 amino acids. Trimming cost V 10 bases and J 0 bases, with 16 bases left between them. Looked up from germline, CDR1 is SGHTA and CDR2 is FQGTGA. CDR3 DNA: TGTGCCAAACGTATGAGGGGGGGCTCCTACGAGCAGTACTTC. It specifies CAKRMRGGSYEQYF.

This clonotype has ten or more counts. The rearrangement links TRBV9 to TRBJ1-1, with unresolved D. The V end lost 4 bases, the J end lost 1 base, and 14 bases lay between the germline ends. Germline lookup yields CDR1 SGDLS and CDR2 YYNGEE. The CDR3 sequence is 15 residues long. In DNA, the CDR3 is TGTGCCAGCAGCATTATTACAGCGCCGAACACTGAAGCTTTCTTT. Its translation is CASSIITAPNTEAFF. The full variable domain, its missing parts supplied by reference TRBV9 and TRBJ1-1, is DSGVTQTPKHLITATGQRVTLRCSPRSGDLSVYWYQQSLDQGLQFLIQYYNGEERAKGNILERFSAQQFPDLHSELNLSSLELGDSALYFCASSIITAPNTEAFFGQGTRLTVV.

This clonotype was counted at least ten times. The V gene is TRBV28, the J gene TRBJ2-1; D might be TRBD2 (5 bases). The germline V gene encodes CDR1 MDHEN and CDR2 SYDVKM. V dropped 6 bases and J dropped 6 bases, with 18 bases sitting between them. There are 15 residues in the CDR3. Here the CDR3 DNA reads TGTGCCAGCAGGCCCACGGGGATAGGAGGCAATGAGCAGTTCTTC. This encodes CASRPTGIGGNEQFF.

This clonotype showed up many times. The chain recombines TRBV2 with TRBJ1-1; 8 bases align to TRBD1. From germline, CDR1 is SNHLY and CDR2 FYNNEI. With 7 bases clipped from V and 5 bases from J, the junction kept 9 bases outside the gene matches. This CDR3 has 14 amino acids. The CDR3 DNA is TGTGCCAGCACCTCCGGACAGGGACGAACTGAAGCTTTCTTT. It is translated as CASTSGQGRTEAFF.

This clonotype was recorded at least ten times. The rearrangement joins TRBV12-5 to TRBJ1-1; D is perhaps TRBD1 (5 bases). This CDR3 comprises 13 residues. Germline V CDR1 and CDR2: LGHNT, FRNRAP. CDR3 region: CALAGNMNTEAFF. For the CDR3, the DNA is TGTGCCCTGGCAGGGAATATGAACACTGAAGCTTTCTTT.

Concerning this clonotype itself: A read error may explain this, as a much larger clone is one base away. The J gene is TRBJ1-1, the V gene TRBV6-9; D unclear. Germline-derived CDR1 and CDR2 are MNHGY and SVAAGI. The CDR3 is made up of 13 amino acids. V was trimmed by 7 bases and J by 2 bases, leaving 11 bases between them. CDR3 coding DNA: TGTGCCAGCAATTACTTGGCAAACACTGAAGCTTTCTTT. This sequence encodes CASNYLANTEAFF.

This clonotype was picked up many times. The chain couples TRBV11-2 to TRBJ2-5; 7 bases agree with TRBD1. This CDR3 region has 14 residues. Germline CDR1 SGHAT, CDR2 FQNNGV. With V trimmed by 4 bases and J by 9 bases, 11 bases remained unmatched. CDR3 bases: TGTGCCAGCAGCTCGTGGGACAAAACAGGGGCCCAGTACTTC. It specifies CASSSWDKTGAQYF.

The chain recombines TRBV5-1 with TRBJ1-1; D may be TRBD1 (6 bases). The germline V gene encodes CDR1 SGHRS and CDR2 YFSETQ. V was trimmed by 4 bases and J by 0 bases, leaving 22 bases between them. This CDR3 is built from 18 residues. The CDR3 nucleotides are TGCGCCAGCAGCCGGGGTCCTACAGGGACCGGCTTGAACACTGAAGCTTTCTTT. This translates into CASSRGPTGTGLNTEAFF.

This clonotype was seen a handful of times. This chain connects TRBV20-1 to TRBJ2-1, with D tentatively TRBD2 (7 bases). This CDR3 has 18 residues. CDR1 and CDR2 from the germline V gene are DFQATT and SNEGSKA (reference sequence). Trimming took off 0 bases at V and 4 bases at J, with 22 bases between the two ends. As DNA, the CDR3 is TGCAGTGCTAGAGATCGCGATACGCGGGGGCGATATTACAATGAGCAGTTCTTC. This encodes CSARDRDTRGRYYNEQFF.

The chain is built from TRBV5-4 and TRBJ1-6; TRBD1 might be the D (6 bases). V lost 4 bases and J 6 bases, leaving 11 bases between the germline ends. The CDR3 has 14 residues. Germline loops: CDR1 SGHNT, CDR2 YYREEE (reference sequence). The CDR3 sequence is CASSTVRGNSPLHF. For the CDR3, the DNA is TGTGCCAGCAGCACCGTCAGGGGTAATTCACCCCTCCACTTT.

Only a few counts were recorded for this clonotype. V and J are TRBV9 and TRBJ2-1; D is ambiguous. The CDR3 runs 15 residues. V was shortened by 0 bases and J by 7 bases, with 14 bases between the two germline ends. Looked up from germline, CDR1 is SGDLS and CDR2 is YYNGEE. CDR3 amino acids: CASSVEVDWTNEQFF. CDR3 coding DNA: TGTGCCAGCAGCGTAGAGGTCGACTGGACGAATGAGCAGTTCTTC.